The 17 T cell receptor beta chains given below trace back to one sample, sequenced in a study of T cell repertoires in cytomegalovirus infection. TCRdb used MiXCR to reprocess the reads, holding one entry per CDR3 protein. The data contain a few hundred thousand distinct CDR3 sequences, more than 30% of them singletons. The antigens of these receptors remain unknown. The sample was cultured PBMCs, taken from culture after CMV antigen stimulation. These receptor sequences come from a human donor in good health (CMV status not recorded). Some clones in this sample may be carry-over from other donors' samples.

The V gene is TRBV6-1, the J gene TRBJ1-1; no clear D. This CDR3 region has 12 residues. V was cut by 6 bases and J by 5 bases, with 10 bases left in between. Germline V gives CDR1 MNHNS, CDR2 SASEGT. The CDR3: CASRFRATEAFF. The CDR3 DNA reads as TGTGCCAGCAGATTTAGGGCTACTGAAGCTTTCTTT.

The table lists this clonotype with a few counts. The chain combines TRBV10-3 with TRBJ2-1, with 10 bases that match TRBD2. J was trimmed by 7 bases and V by 3 bases; bases with no gene match: 9. Germline values: CDR1 ENHRY, CDR2 SYGVKD. This CDR3 comprises 16 residues. CDR3 region: CAISDFSGRPVNEQFF. CDR3 bases: TGTGCCATCAGTGACTTTAGCGGGAGGCCCGTAAATGAGCAGTTCTTC.

This clonotype was detected only a few times. V is TRBV3-1 and J is TRBJ2-1; no firm D call. The CDR3 totals 14 residues. The V end lost 6 bases, the J end lost 9 bases, and 18 bases lay between the germline ends. Germline-derived CDR1 and CDR2 are LGHDT and YNNKEL (reference sequence). DNA for the CDR3: TGTGCCAGCAGTCTAGTAGGTGGAGTCGCTGAGCAGTTCTTC. Translation gives CASSLVGGVAEQFF.

This clonotype has a single count. V and J are TRBV5-1 and TRBJ2-7, with D possibly TRBD1 on 5 matching bases. The germline gives CDR1 SGHRS, CDR2 YFSETQ. V was cut by 0 bases and J by 3 bases, with 7 bases left in between. The CDR3 has 13 residues. The CDR3 loop reads CASSLGQRYEQYF. For the CDR3, the DNA is TGCGCCAGCAGCTTGGGACAGCGCTACGAGCAGTACTTC.

This chain uses TRBV19 with TRBJ2-5; TRBD1 agrees at 7 bases. Unmatched junction bases numbered 7, after V lost 1 base and J lost 2 bases. The germline CDR1 and CDR2 sequences are LNHDA and SQIVND (reference sequence). This CDR3 comprises 16 residues. CDR3 amino acids: CASSIVETGPQETQYF. CDR3 DNA sequence: TGTGCCAGTAGTATAGTAGAGACAGGGCCTCAAGAGACCCAGTACTTC.

The V call is TRBV5-3, the J call TRBJ2-4; 7 nucleotides align to TRBD1. TRBV5-3 is classed as an ORF, of uncertain function. The V segment lost 8 bases and the J segment 8 bases; nucleotides outside the gene matches: 10. CDR3 length: 13 residues. CDR3 protein: CASIRQGSDIQYF. The CDR3 nucleotides read TGTGCCAGCATCAGACAGGGTTCAGACATTCAGTACTTC.

The genes are TRBV24-1 and TRBJ2-1; tentatively, D is TRBD2 (7 bases). Germline V lookup: CDR1 KGHDR, CDR2 SFDVKD. Trimming left V 10 bases short and J 8 bases short, with 23 bases between. This CDR3 has 15 amino acids. Written as DNA, the CDR3 is TGTGCCACGGGACAAGGTGAGCGGGATTGGTATGAGCAGTTCTTC. It yields the protein CATGQGERDWYEQFF.

The CDR3 bases are TGTGCCATCAGTGAGGGGACTAGCGGGACCCCCGATTCATACAATGAGCAGTTCTTC. This gives the protein CAISEGTSGTPDSYNEQFF. The chain is built from TRBV10-3 and TRBJ2-1; 13 positions match TRBD2. V shed 2 bases and J 4 bases; nucleotides not matched to a gene: 11. CDR1 and CDR2 (germline): ENHRY, SYGVKD. The CDR3 is 19 residues long.

A few counts support this clonotype. The genes are TRBV4-1 and TRBJ1-2; 11 bases agree with TRBD1. The V gene end was trimmed by 0 bases and the J gene end by 1 base; junction bases not matched to a gene: 4. Germline V gene data show CDR1 as MGHRA and CDR2 as YSYEKL. The CDR3 is 17 residues long. The CDR3 nucleotides read TGCGCCAGCAGCCAAGACCTGGACAGGGGGCATAACTATGGCTACACCTTC. Protein: CASSQDLDRGHNYGYTF.

CDR3 residues: CASSQERTSNQPQHF. The CDR3 DNA follows: TGCGCCAGCAGCCAGGAAAGGACAAGCAATCAGCCCCAGCATTTT. The chain couples TRBV4-3 to TRBJ1-5; weak D call: TRBD1 (5 bases). The CDR3 totals 15 residues. Germline CDR1 LGHNA, CDR2 YSLEER. V lost 3 bases to trimming and J lost 1 base, with 10 bases between them.

This sequence joins TRBV11-3 and TRBJ2-3; TRBD2 aligns across 7 bases. Germline-derived CDR1 and CDR2 are SGHNT and YENEEA. The V segment lost 4 bases and the J segment 4 bases; nucleotides outside the gene matches: 8. The CDR3 has 15 amino acids. This CDR3 reads CASSSHVLAADTQYF. CDR3 nucleotide sequence: TGTGCCAGCAGCTCCCATGTCCTAGCGGCAGATACGCAGTATTTT.

The chain employs TRBV6-2 or TRBV6-3 and TRBJ2-5, with 15 bases lining up with TRBD2. This CDR3 region has 18 residues. The V gene's germline CDR1 is MNHEY and CDR2 SVGEGT. Trimming at V came to 4 bases and at J to 5 bases, leaving 11 bases not matched to a gene. The CDR3, as DNA: TGTGCCAGCAGTTTGGGACTAGCGGGAGGTTCTTTCCGGGAGACCCAGTACTTC. Its translation: CASSLGLAGGSFRETQYF.

A few counts support this clonotype. V gene TRBV6-2 or TRBV6-3 combines with J gene TRBJ2-7, with D perhaps TRBD2 (6 bases). Germline CDR1 and CDR2: MNHEY and SVGEGT. The CDR3 loop spans 12 amino acids. V lost 5 bases, J lost 7 bases, and 12 bases lay in between. The CDR3 nucleotides are TGTGCCAGCAGTCGCCAGGAGGGAGAGCAGTACGTC. Translation gives CASSRQEGEQYV.

This clonotype was observed at least ten times. J is TRBJ1-2 and V is TRBV7-8; 7 bases align to TRBD1. This CDR3 is 13 amino acids long. Germline values: CDR1 SGHVS, CDR2 FQNEAQ. V shed 5 bases and J 4 bases; nucleotides not matched to a gene: 4. CDR3: CASSETGPYGYTF. The CDR3 DNA follows: TGTGCCAGCAGCGAGACAGGGCCCTATGGCTACACCTTC.

This clonotype has only a few counts. The rearrangement links TRBV4-1 to TRBJ1-6; no clear D. The CDR3 is 15 amino acids. Trimming shortened V by 4 bases and J by 7 bases, and 14 bases separated the two germline ends. CDR1 and CDR2 from the germline V gene are MGHRA and YSYEKL. CDR3 sequence: CASSLSQVLNSPLHF. The CDR3 DNA reads as TGCGCCAGCAGCCTTAGTCAGGTCTTAAATTCACCCCTCCACTTT.

There are a few counts of this clonotype. The chain couples TRBV7-6 to TRBJ2-1; D is unresolved. Trimming cost V 1 base and J 2 bases, with 9 bases left between them. Looked up from germline, CDR1 is SGHVS and CDR2 is FNYEAQ. The CDR3 runs 15 residues. CDR3 nucleotide sequence: TGTGCCAGCAGCTTAGGGCGGAATACCTACAATGAGCAGTTCTTC. It yields the protein CASSLGRNTYNEQFF.

This clonotype has a handful of counts. J is TRBJ2-2 and V is TRBV6-2 or TRBV6-3; D may be TRBD1 or TRBD2 (5 bases each). The CDR3 sequence is 16 residues long. The V and J ends lost 7 bases and 1 base respectively, with 16 bases between them. In germline, CDR1 is MNHEY, CDR2 SVGEGT. CDR3 protein: CASTPLGDLNTGELFF. In DNA, the CDR3 is TGTGCCAGCACCCCCTTGGGGGATTTGAACACCGGGGAGCTGTTTTTT.